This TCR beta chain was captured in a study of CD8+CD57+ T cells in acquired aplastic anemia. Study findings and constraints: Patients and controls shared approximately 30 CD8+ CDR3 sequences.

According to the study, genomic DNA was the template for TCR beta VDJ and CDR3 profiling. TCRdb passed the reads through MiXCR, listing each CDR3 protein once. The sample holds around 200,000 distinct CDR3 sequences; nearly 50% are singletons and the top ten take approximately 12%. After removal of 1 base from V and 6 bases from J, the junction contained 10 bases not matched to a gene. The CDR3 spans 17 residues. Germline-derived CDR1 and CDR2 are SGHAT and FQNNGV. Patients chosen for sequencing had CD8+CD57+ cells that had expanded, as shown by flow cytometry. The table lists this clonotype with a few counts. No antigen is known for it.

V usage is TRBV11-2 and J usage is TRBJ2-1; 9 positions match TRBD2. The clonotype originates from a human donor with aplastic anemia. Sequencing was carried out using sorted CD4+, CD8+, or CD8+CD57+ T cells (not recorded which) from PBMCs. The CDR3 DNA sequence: TGTGCCAGCAGCTTAGGCCGGGTAGCGGGAGTCTCCAATGAGCAGTTCTTC. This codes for CASSLGRVAGVSNEQFF. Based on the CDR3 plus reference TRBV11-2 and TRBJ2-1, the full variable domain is EAGVAQSPRYKIIEKRQSVAFWCNPISGHATLYWYQQILGQGPKLLIQFQNNGVVDDSQLPKDRFSAERLKGVDSTLKIQPAKLEDSAVYLCASSLGRVAGVSNEQFFGPGTRLTVL.